One sample yielded the 3 T cell receptor beta chains listed below, sequenced in a study of OX40 agonist ivuxolimab in advanced cancers. The table came from immunoSEQ multiplex PCR; TCRdb's copy has only in-frame clones and leaves some out. The sample has around 75,000 clones, around 89% seen once; the top ten hold 9% to 10%. The material was CD4+ or CD8+ T cells sorted from blood, obtained in a trial of the OX40 agonist ivuxolimab. These receptors came from an adult with an advanced solid tumor such as melanoma, head and neck, liver or kidney cancer.

This clone has only one observation. J is TRBJ2-1 and V is TRBV9, with 11 bases fitting TRBD2. The CDR3 runs to 14 residues. After removal of 4 bases from V and 8 bases from J, the junction contained 5 bases not matched to a gene. Germline loops: CDR1 SGDLS, CDR2 YYNGEE. The CDR3 loop is CASSSTSGSDEQFF. CDR3 in DNA: TGTGCCAGCAGCTCAACTAGCGGGAGTGATGAGCAGTTCTTC.

As DNA, the CDR3 is TGCGCCAGCAGCTTGAGTGTAGATACGCAGTATTTT. It yields the protein CASSLSVDTQYF. V and J are TRBV5-1 and TRBJ2-3; unclear D gene. Germline V gene data show CDR1 as SGHRS and CDR2 as YFSETQ. V lost 1 base and J lost 5, with 5 bases in between. CDR3 length: 12 amino acids.

This clone was seen a single time. This sequence joins TRBV6-5 and TRBJ1-5; D unresolved. This CDR3 comprises 14 residues. The germline CDR1 and CDR2 sequences are MNHEY and SVGAGI. The V end lost 7 bases, the J end lost 7 bases, and 17 bases lay between the germline ends. The CDR3 spells CASNGLSNRQPQHF. Written as DNA, the CDR3 is TGTGCCAGCAATGGGTTGAGTAACCGCCAGCCCCAGCATTTT.